Described below is a single T cell receptor (beta chain) sequence and its context. The target antigen is unknown. The primer mix had 60 Vbeta and 13 Jbeta primers. Profiled with immunoSEQ multiplex PCR; TCRdb holds only in-frame clones, not every one. The sample shows approximately 96,000 clones, roughly 70% of them seen only once. This record comes from a study of cytomegalovirus exposure and HLA in healthy donors. General study findings and limits: Later genetic work tied a missense DCLRE1C variant to beta-chain V and J trimming.

Deletions cut 5 bases from V and 6 bases from J, with 6 bases between. This CDR3 is built from 11 residues. The germline V gene encodes CDR1 MNHEY and CDR2 SMNVEV (reference sequence). Nominally healthy donors provided the samples, though records likely missed some immune exposures. This sequence originates from a male donor in good health and CMV-seronegative. Input material: PBMCs. The V call is TRBV27, the J call TRBJ2-3, with a possible D match to TRBD1 (6 bases). The CDR3 loop reads CASSQGDTQYF. CDR3 in DNA: TGTGCCAGCAGTCAGGGGGATACGCAGTATTTT.